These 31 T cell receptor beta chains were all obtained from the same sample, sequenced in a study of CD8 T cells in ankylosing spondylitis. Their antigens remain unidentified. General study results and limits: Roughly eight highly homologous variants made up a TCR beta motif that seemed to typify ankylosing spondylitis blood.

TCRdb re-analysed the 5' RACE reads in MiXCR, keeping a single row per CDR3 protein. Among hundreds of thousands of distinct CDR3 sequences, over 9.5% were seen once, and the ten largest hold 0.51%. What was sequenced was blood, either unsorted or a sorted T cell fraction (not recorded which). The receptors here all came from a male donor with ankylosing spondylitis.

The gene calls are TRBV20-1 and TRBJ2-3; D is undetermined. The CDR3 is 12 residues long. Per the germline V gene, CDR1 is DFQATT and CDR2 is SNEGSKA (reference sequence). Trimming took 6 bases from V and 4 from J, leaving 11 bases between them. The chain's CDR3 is CSATSFSDTQYF. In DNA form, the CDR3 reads TGCAGTGCCACAAGTTTTTCAGATACGCAGTATTTT.

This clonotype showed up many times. The CDR3 DNA is TGTGCCAGCCGGGGGGACCCCTACAATGAGCAGTTCTTC. It encodes CASRGDPYNEQFF. This chain links TRBV6-6 with TRBJ2-1, with 7 positions matching TRBD2. CDR3 length: 13 amino acids. The ends lost 8 bases at V and 2 bases at J; junction bases unmatched: 3. The germline gives CDR1 MNHNY, CDR2 SVGAGI (reference sequence).

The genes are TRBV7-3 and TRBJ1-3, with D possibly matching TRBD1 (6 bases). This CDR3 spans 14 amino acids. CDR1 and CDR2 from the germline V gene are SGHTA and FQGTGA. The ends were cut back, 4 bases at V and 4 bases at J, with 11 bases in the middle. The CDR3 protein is CASSSTGMGNTIYF. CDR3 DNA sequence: TGTGCCAGCAGCTCCACAGGGATGGGAAACACCATATATTTT.

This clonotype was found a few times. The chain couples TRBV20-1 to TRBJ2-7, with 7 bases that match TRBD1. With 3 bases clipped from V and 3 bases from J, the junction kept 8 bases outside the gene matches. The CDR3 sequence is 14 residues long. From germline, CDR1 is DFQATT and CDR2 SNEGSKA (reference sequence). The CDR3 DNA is TGCAGTGCTAGCGCTGGGACAGTGGGCTACGAGCAGTACTTC. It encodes CSASAGTVGYEQYF.

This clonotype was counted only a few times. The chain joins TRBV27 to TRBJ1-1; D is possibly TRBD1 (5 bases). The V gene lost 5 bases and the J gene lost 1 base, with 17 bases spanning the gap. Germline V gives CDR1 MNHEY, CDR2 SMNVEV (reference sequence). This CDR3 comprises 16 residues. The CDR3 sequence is CASSPPPGEGNTEAFF. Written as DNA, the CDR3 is TGTGCCAGCAGTCCCCCCCCGGGGGAGGGGAACACTGAAGCTTTCTTT.

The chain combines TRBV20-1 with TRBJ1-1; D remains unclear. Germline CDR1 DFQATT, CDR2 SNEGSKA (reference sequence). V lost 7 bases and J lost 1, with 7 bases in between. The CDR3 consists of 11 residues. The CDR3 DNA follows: TGCAGTGTGGAGTGGAACACTGAAGCTTTCTTT. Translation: CSVEWNTEAFF.

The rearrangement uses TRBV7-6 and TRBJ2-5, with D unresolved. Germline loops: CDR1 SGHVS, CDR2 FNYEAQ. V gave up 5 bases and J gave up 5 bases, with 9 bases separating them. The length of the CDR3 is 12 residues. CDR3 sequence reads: CASSRALETQYF. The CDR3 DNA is TGTGCCAGCAGCCGCGCGCTGGAGACCCAGTACTTC.

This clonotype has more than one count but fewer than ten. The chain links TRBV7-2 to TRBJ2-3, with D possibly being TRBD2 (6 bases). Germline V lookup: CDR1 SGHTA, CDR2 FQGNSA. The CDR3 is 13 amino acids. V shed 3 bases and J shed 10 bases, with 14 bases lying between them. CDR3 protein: CASSLATSYAQYF. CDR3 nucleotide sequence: TGTGCCAGCAGCTTGGCGACTAGTTATGCGCAGTATTTT.

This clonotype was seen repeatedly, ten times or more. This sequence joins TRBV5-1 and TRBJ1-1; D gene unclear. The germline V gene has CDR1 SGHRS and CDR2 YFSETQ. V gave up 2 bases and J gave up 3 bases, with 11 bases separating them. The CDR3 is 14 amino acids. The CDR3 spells CASSLSGRYTEAFF. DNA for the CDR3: TGCGCCAGCAGCTTATCCGGGAGGTACACTGAAGCTTTCTTT.

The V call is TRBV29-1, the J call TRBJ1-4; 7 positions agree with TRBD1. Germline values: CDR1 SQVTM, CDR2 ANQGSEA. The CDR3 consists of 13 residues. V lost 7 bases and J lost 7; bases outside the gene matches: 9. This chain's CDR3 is CSAVQGSVEKLFF. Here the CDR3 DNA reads TGCAGCGCAGTACAGGGGAGTGTTGAAAAACTGTTTTTT.

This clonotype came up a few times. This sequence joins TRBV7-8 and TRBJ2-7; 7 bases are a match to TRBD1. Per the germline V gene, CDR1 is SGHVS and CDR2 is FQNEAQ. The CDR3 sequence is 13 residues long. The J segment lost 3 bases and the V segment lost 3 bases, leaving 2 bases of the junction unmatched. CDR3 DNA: TGTGCCAGCAGCTTGGGACAGCACTACGAGCAGTACTTC. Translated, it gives CASSLGQHYEQYF.

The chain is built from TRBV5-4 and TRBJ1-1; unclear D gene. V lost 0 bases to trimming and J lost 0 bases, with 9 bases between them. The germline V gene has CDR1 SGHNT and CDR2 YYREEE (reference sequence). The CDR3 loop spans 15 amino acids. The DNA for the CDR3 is TGTGCCAGCAGCTTGGTTAACATAATGAACACTGAAGCTTTCTTT. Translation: CASSLVNIMNTEAFF.

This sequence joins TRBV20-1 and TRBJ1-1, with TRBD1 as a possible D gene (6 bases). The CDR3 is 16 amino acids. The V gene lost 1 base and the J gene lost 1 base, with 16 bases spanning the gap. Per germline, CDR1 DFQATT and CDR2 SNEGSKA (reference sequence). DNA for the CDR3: TGCAGTGCTAGAGTGGGATGGGGGGGCCGGAACACTGAAGCTTTCTTT. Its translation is CSARVGWGGRNTEAFF.

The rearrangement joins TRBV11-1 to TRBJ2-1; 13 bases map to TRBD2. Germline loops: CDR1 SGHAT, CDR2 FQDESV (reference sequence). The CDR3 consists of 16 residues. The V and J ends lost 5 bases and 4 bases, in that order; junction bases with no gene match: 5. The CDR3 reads CASSPPGLAGYNEQFF. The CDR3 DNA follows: TGTGCCAGCAGCCCCCCGGGACTAGCGGGATACAATGAGCAGTTCTTC.

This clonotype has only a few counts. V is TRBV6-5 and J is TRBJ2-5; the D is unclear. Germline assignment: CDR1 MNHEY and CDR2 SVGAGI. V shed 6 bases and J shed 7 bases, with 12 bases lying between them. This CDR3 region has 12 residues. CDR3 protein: CASSHGSATQYF. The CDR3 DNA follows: TGTGCCAGCAGCCATGGATCCGCGACCCAGTACTTC.

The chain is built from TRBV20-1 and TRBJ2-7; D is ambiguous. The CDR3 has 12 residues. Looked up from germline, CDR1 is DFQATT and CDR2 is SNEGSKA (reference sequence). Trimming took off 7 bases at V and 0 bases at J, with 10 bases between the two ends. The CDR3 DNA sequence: TGCAGTGTCTCTAATCCCTCCTACGAGCAGTACTTC. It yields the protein CSVSNPSYEQYF.

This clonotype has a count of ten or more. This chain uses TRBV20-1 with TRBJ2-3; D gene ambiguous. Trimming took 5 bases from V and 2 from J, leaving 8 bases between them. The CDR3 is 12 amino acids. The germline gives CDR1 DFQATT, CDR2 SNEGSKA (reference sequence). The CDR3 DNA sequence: TGCAGTGCTGACTCGTACACAGATACGCAGTATTTT. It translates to CSADSYTDTQYF.

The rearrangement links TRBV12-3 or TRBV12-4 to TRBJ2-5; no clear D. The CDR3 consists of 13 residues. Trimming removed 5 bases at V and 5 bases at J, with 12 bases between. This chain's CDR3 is CASSLWGKETQYF. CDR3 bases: TGTGCCAGCAGTCTCTGGGGTAAGGAGACCCAGTACTTC.

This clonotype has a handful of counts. CDR3: CASRNSNQPQHF. The CDR3 DNA is TGTGCCAGCAGAAACAGTAATCAGCCCCAGCATTTT. The rearrangement joins TRBV6-2 or TRBV6-3 to TRBJ1-5; the D is unclear. The CDR3 has 12 amino acids. Trimming took 6 bases from V and 4 from J, leaving 7 bases between them. From germline, CDR1 is MNHEY and CDR2 SVGEGT.

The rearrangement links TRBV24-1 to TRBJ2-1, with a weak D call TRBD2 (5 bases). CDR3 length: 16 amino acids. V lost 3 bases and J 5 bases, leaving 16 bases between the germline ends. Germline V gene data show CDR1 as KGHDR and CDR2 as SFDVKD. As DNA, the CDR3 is TGTGCCACCAGTGATCCCGAGGGCGGTAGCCACAATGAGCAGTTCTTC. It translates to CATSDPEGGSHNEQFF.

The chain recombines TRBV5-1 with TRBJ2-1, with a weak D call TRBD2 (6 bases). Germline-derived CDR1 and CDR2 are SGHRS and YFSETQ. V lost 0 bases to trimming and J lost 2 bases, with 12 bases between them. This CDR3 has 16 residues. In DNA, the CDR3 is TGCGCCAGCAGCTTGGCATCGGCGGGACCCTACAATGAGCAGTTCTTC. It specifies CASSLASAGPYNEQFF.

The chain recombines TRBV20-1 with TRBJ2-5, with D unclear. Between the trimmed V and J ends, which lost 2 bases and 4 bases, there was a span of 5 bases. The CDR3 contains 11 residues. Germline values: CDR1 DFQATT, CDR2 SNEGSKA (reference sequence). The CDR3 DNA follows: TGCAGTGCTAGATTATTAGAGACCCAGTACTTC. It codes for CSARLLETQYF.

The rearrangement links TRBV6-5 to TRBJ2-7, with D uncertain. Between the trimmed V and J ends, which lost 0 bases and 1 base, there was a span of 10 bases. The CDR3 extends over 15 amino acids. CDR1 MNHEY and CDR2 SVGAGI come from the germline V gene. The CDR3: CASSYSSAGSYEQYF. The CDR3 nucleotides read TGTGCCAGCAGTTACTCGTCAGCTGGTTCCTACGAGCAGTACTTC.

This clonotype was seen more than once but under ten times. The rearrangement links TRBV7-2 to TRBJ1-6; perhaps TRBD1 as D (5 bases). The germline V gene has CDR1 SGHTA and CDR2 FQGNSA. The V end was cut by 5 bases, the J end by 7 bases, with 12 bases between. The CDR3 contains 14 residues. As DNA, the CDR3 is TGTGCCAGCAGCCTTCGGGGCCCCAATTCACCCCTCCACTTT. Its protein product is CASSLRGPNSPLHF.

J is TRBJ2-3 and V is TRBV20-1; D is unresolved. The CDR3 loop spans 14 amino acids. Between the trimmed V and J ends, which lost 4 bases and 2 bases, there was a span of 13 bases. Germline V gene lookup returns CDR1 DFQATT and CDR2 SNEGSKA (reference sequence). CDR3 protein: CSAIQPETTDTQYF. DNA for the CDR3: TGCAGTGCTATACAGCCCGAAACCACAGATACGCAGTATTTT.

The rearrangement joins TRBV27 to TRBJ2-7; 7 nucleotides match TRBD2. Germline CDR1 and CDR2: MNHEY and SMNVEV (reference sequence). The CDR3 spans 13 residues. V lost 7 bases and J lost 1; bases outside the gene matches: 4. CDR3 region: CASKGTTSYEQYF. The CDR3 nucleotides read TGTGCCAGCAAAGGGACTACGTCCTACGAGCAGTACTTC.

The CDR3 sequence is CASSPVSRDTQYF. In DNA form, the CDR3 reads TGTGCCAGCAGCCCCGTGTCACGCGATACGCAGTATTTT. The J gene is TRBJ2-3, the V gene TRBV6-1; D gene uncertain. V was clipped by 6 bases and J by 6 bases, with 13 bases between them. Germline V CDR1 and CDR2: MNHNS, SASEGT. This CDR3 is built from 13 residues.

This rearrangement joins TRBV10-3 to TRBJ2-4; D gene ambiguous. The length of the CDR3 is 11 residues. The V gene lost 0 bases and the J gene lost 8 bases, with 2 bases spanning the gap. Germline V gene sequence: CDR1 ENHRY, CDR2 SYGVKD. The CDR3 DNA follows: TGTGCCATCAGTGAGTCGTACATTCAGTACTTC. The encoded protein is CAISESYIQYF.

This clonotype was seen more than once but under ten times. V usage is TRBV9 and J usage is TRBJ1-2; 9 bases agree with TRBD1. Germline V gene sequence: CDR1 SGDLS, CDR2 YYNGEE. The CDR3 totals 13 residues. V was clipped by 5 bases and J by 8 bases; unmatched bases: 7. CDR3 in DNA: TGTGCCAGCAGTGCCGGGACAGGGATCGGCTACACCTTC. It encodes CASSAGTGIGYTF.

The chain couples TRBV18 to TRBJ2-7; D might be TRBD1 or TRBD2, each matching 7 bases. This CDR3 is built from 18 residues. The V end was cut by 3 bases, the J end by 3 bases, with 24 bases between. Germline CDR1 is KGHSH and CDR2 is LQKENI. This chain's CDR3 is CASSPLPAQGGSSYEQYF. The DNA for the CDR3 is TGTGCCAGCTCACCCCTCCCCGCCCAGGGGGGGAGTAGCTACGAGCAGTACTTC.

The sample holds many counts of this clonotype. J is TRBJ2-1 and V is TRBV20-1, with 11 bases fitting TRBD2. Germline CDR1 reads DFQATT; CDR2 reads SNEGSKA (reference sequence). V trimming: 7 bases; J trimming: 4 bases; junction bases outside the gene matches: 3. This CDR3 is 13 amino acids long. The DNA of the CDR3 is TGCAGTGTGGGACTAGCGGCATACAATGAGCAGTTCTTC. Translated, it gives CSVGLAAYNEQFF.